A selection of T cell receptor beta chains follows, all from one sample in a study of STAT3 mutations in large granular lymphocyte leukemia. Profiled with immunoSEQ multiplex PCR; TCRdb holds only in-frame clones, not every one. The top ten hold about 45% of the sample, which has about 5,200 clones, over 70% seen once. Sequenced: PBMCs. Receptors originate from a human donor with T large granular lymphocyte leukemia. Some clones in this sample may be carry-over from other donors' samples. Both conserved end residues are part of each CDR3. The D gene is left open where the match is weak. Clone size, where shown, is once, few, many, or a class for clones that have expanded.

>TRBJ1-5|NA|TRBV6-1|NA
CASSEAIGQPHQPQHF
TGTGCCAGCAGTGAAGCGATAGGACAGCCGCATCAGCCCCAGCATTTT
>TRBJ1-6|NA|TRBV30|NA
CAWRQAGNSPLHF
TGTGCCTGGAGACAGGCAGGGAATTCACCCCTCCACTTT
>TRBJ2-7|NA|TRBV30|NA
CAWAGSSYEQYF
TGTGCCTGGGCAGGAAGCTCCTACGAGCAGTACTTC
>TRBJ2-3|NA|TRBV5-1|NA
CASSLAGRGYTDTQYF
TGCGCCAGCAGCTTGGCGGGTAGGGGGTACACAGATACGCAGTATTTT
>TRBJ1-5|NA|TRBV6-1|NA
CASSPEGQPQHF
TGTGCCAGCAGCCCCGAGGGTCAGCCCCAGCATTTT
>TRBJ1-2|NA|TRBV28|few
CASSLTESHGYTF
TGTGCCAGCAGCCTGACGGAGTCCCATGGCTACACCTTC
>TRBJ1-1|NA|TRBV6-5|once
CASSTQWAEAFF
TGTGCCAGCAGTACCCAATGGGCTGAAGCTTTCTTT
>TRBJ2-5|NA|TRBV7-9|NA
CASSLGDPQETQYF
TGTGCCAGCAGCTTAGGGGACCCTCAAGAGACCCAGTACTTC
>TRBJ1-2|TRBD1|TRBV5-1|NA
CASSPRQGGSKVYGYTF
TGCGCCAGCAGCCCCAGACAGGGAGGATCGAAAGTCTATGGCTACACCTTC
>TRBJ2-7|TRBD1|TRBV5-1|few
CASSLAAGTGAYEQYF
TGCGCCAGCAGCTTGGCCGCCGGGACAGGAGCCTACGAGCAGTACTTC
>TRBJ1-2|TRBD1|TRBV13|medium-sized
CASSLEQGASYTF
TGTGCCAGCAGCTTAGAACAGGGGGCTAGCTACACCTTC
>TRBJ1-6|NA|TRBV5-4|NA
CASSSEGRSYNSPLHF
TGTGCCAGCAGCTCAGAGGGCCGCTCCTATAATTCACCCCTCCACTTT
>TRBJ2-1|TRBD2|TRBV29-1|NA
CSVDALAGVSNEQFF
TGCAGCGTAGACGCCCTAGCGGGAGTTAGTAATGAGCAGTTCTTC
>TRBJ1-5|TRBD1|TRBV6-6|NA
CASSPGQSNQPQHF
TGTGCCAGCAGTCCGGGACAGAGCAATCAGCCCCAGCATTTT
>TRBJ2-7|NA|TRBV4-1|NA
CASSQEEGSGAYEQYF
TGCGCCAGCAGCCAAGAAGAGGGCTCCGGGGCCTACGAGCAGTACTTC
>TRBJ2-5|TRBD2|TRBV5-4|NA
CASSNGLAWETQYF
TGTGCCAGCAGCAATGGACTAGCTTGGGAGACCCAGTACTTC
>TRBJ2-3|TRBD2|TRBV9|few
CASSVPLAGGSTDTQYF
TGTGCCAGCAGCGTACCCCTCGCGGGGGGAAGCACAGATACGCAGTATTTT
>TRBJ1-2|NA|TRBV25-1|NA
CASSQGSLGGGYTF
TGTGCCAGCAGCCAGGGTTCCTTGGGCGGGGGCTACACCTTC
>TRBJ2-3|TRBD2|TRBV4-3|NA
CASSQGGSSDTQYF
TGCGCCAGCAGCCAGGGCGGGAGCAGCGATACGCAGTATTTT
>TRBJ1-2|NA|TRBV5-1|NA
CASSLDRVHGYTF
TGCGCCAGCAGCTTGGACAGGGTCCATGGCTACACCTTC
>TRBJ2-3|TRBD2|TRBV7-9|NA
CASSLGTSGRGTDTQYF
TGTGCCAGCAGCTTAGGGACTAGCGGGAGAGGCACAGATACGCAGTATTTT
>TRBJ1-1|NA|TRBV7-2|NA
CASSLAQGQTEAFF
TGTGCCAGCAGCTTAGCACAGGGACAAACTGAAGCTTTCTTT
>TRBJ2-5|NA|TRBV5-4|few
CASSLAEETQYF
TGTGCCAGCAGCTTGGCCGAAGAGACCCAGTACTTC
>TRBJ2-7|NA|TRBV30|NA
CAWSGGPEQYF
TGTGCCTGGAGTGGAGGGCCCGAGCAGTACTTC
>TRBJ1-5|TRBD1|TRBV6-6|NA
CASRGQGANQPQHF
TGTGCCAGCAGAGGACAGGGGGCCAATCAGCCCCAGCATTTT
>TRBJ2-7|NA|TRBV5-6|NA
CAGSLWTAYEQYF
TGTGCCGGCAGCTTGTGGACAGCCTACGAGCAGTACTTC
>TRBJ2-7|TRBD2|TRBV6-1|NA
CASSEAAGGLFYEQYF
TGTGCCAGCAGTGAAGCTGCGGGGGGGCTCTTCTACGAGCAGTACTTC
>TRBJ1-2|NA|TRBV5-6|NA
CASSFGLLNYGYTF
TGTGCCAGCAGCTTCGGACTGCTTAACTATGGCTACACCTTC
>TRBJ2-7|TRBD2|TRBV4-2|NA
CASSRGSGGYEQYF
TGTGCCAGCAGCCGAGGTAGCGGGGGCTACGAGCAGTACTTC
>TRBJ2-1|NA|TRBV11-3|NA
CASSFGGLGVRNEQFF
TGTGCCAGCAGCTTCGGAGGTTTGGGGGTTCGCAATGAGCAGTTCTTC
>TRBJ2-7|TRBD2|TRBV5-8|few
CASVDWGGAYEQYF
TGTGCCAGCGTGGATTGGGGGGGGGCCTACGAGCAGTACTTC